This note documents a single TCR beta chain sequence. Measured with immunoSEQ multiplex PCR; TCRdb has only the in-frame clones, and not every one. The table has about 17,000 clones, about two thirds seen once. The treatment is: randomized to nivolumab then ipilimumab (arm A) or the reverse (arm B). From thawed PBMCs, live CD3+CD8+ cells negative for CD19 and CD56 were sorted. These data are taken from a study of sequential checkpoint blockade in melanoma. The TCR originated in a human donor with melanoma. This specimen consisted of CD8+ T cells sorted from blood (inferred from file names), obtained from a patient given nivolumab and ipilimumab in sequence.

This CDR3 reads CASSLVLTGGELFF. CDR3 DNA: TGTGCCAGCAGCTTAGTGTTGACGGGCGGGGAGCTGTTTTTT. The gene calls are TRBV7-4 and TRBJ2-2; D is unclear. Germline V gene data show CDR1 as SGHVT and CDR2 as SQSDAQ. CDR3 length: 14 residues. Trimming removed 1 base at V and 7 bases at J, with 10 bases between.